This entry describes one T cell receptor (beta chain). The antigen remains undetermined. The table came from immunoSEQ multiplex PCR; TCRdb's copy has only in-frame clones and leaves some out. The sample lists tens of thousands of clones, approximately 90% occurring once. This specimen belongs to a study of OX40 agonist ivuxolimab in advanced cancers. Turning to the study itself: Ivuxolimab, an agonistic anti-OX40 (CD134) antibody, was given to patients. Partial responses were achieved by three patients, of whom one had hepatocellular carcinoma and two had cutaneous melanoma. Points from the study as a whole: Both blood CD4+ and CD8+ T cells showed clonal growth by week 6 at 0.1 to 3.0 mg/kg.

This sequence originates from an adult with an advanced solid tumor such as melanoma, head and neck, liver or kidney cancer. The sample consisted of CD4+ or CD8+ T cells sorted from blood, taken in a trial of the OX40 agonist ivuxolimab.

The DNA of the CDR3 is TGTGCCAGCAGCTTATCAGGGGGATATGGCTACACCTTC. Its translation: CASSLSGGYGYTF. The chain uses TRBV5-6 and TRBJ1-2; 7 bases are shared with TRBD1. V lost 2 bases, J lost 5 bases, and 3 bases stayed unmatched. CDR3 length equals 13 residues. Germline assignment: CDR1 SGHDT and CDR2 YYEEEE.